This paragraph reports one TCR beta chain. What it binds is not known. The data were taken from a study of beta chain features in type 1 diabetes. Study-wide findings and caveats: Patients with type 1 diabetes showed fewer VDJ junction insertions and more deletions. Within each of all four CD4+ subsets, Type 1 diabetes patients had TCRB CDR3s that were moderately but significantly shorter.

After removal of 1 base from V and 2 bases from J, the junction contained 2 bases not matched to a gene. This CDR3 region has 16 residues. The germline CDR1 and CDR2 sequences are MNHEY and SMNVEV (reference sequence). Expressed TCRB transcripts got sequenced, as all isolated RNA was reverse transcribed. Profiled with immunoSEQ multiplex PCR; TCRdb holds only in-frame clones, not every one. Of around 690,000 clones in the sample, 9.5% to 15% were seen once. The sample taken for sequencing was naive CD4+ T cells from blood. The chain recombines TRBV27 with TRBJ2-6; 7 bases fit TRBD1. This receptor was identified in a young man with type 1 diabetes. The CDR3 is CASSLYQGAGANVLTF. Written as DNA, the CDR3 is TGTGCCAGCAGTTTATATCAGGGGGCTGGGGCCAACGTCCTGACTTTC. The whole variable domain, filled in from reference TRBV27 and TRBJ2-6, reads EAQVTQNPRYLITVTGKKLTVTCSQNMNHEYMSWYRQDPGLGLRQIYYSMNVEVTDKGDVPEGYKVSRKEKRNFPLILESPSPNQTSLYFCASSLYQGAGANVLTFGAGSRLTVL.